This TCR beta chain was sequenced during a study of T cells in localized non-small cell lung cancer. The study, taken as a whole, reports: Within adjacent lung there appeared a median around 55 of the top 100 tumor clones.

Concerning this clone: Its cognate antigen is unknown.

CDR3 length: 13 amino acids. V lost 0 bases and J 7 bases, leaving 8 bases between the germline ends. Germline V lookup: CDR1 SGHRS, CDR2 YFSETQ. Only in-frame clones appear in the TCRdb table, and some are missing; sequencing was by immunoSEQ multiplex PCR. The data contain tens of thousands of clones, roughly 86% of them seen just once; the ten biggest clones take up about 6.5%. Sequenced here: peripheral blood, sampled before any cancer treatment. This sequence originates from a man aged 35 to 69 with stage I lung adenocarcinoma. The chain employs TRBV5-1 and TRBJ1-5, with D maybe TRBD1 (5 bases). In DNA, the CDR3 is TGCGCCAGCAGCTTGGGGGACGGCCAGCCCCAGCATTTT. It yields the protein CASSLGDGQPQHF.